This T cell receptor (beta chain) comes out of a study of cytomegalovirus exposure and HLA in healthy donors. The study, taken as a whole, reports: In the analysis, some V segments, TRBV6-2 and TRBV6-3 included, were excluded as indistinguishable.

This PCR relied on a set of 60 Vbeta primers and 13 Jbeta primers. The assay was immunoSEQ multiplex PCR, and TCRdb's table has in-frame clones only and misses some. The sample has around 150,000 clones, approximately 82% seen once. The V end was cut by 1 base, the J end by 2 bases, with 10 bases between. Germline V gives CDR1 SGHDT, CDR2 YYEEEE. The CDR3 has 15 amino acids. This clone has a single count. Its antigen remains unknown. Sequenced sample: PBMCs. The clonotype comes from a man aged 50 to 59 in good health and CMV-seropositive. The chain has TRBV5-6 and TRBJ2-4, with D uncertain. The CDR3 here is CASSLTGSPKNIQYF. The CDR3 nucleotides are TGTGCCAGCAGCTTGACCGGGTCACCCAAAAACATTCAGTACTTC.